This note documents a single T cell receptor (beta chain) sequence. Its antigen is as yet unknown. The data derive from a study of cytomegalovirus exposure and HLA in healthy donors. Study at large: Earlier sequencing of approximately 180 million T cells yielded around 100 million unique TCR beta sequences. The study placed approximately 80% of its approximately 400 genotyped donors in the Caucasian-associated ancestry cluster.

CDR1 is MNHEY and CDR2 is SMNVEV in the germline V gene (reference sequence). V trimming: 6 bases; J trimming: 7 bases; junction bases outside the gene matches: 4. The CDR3 length is 13 residues. This PCR relied on a set of 60 Vbeta primers and 13 Jbeta primers. Assay used: immunoSEQ multiplex PCR; TCRdb lists only in-frame clones, some missing. This table holds about 98,000 clones, roughly 70% found once. General study findings and limits: On later analysis, the bulk of CMV-associated TCR beta chains appeared to be HLA-restricted.

Sequences were obtained from PBMCs. V gene TRBV27 combines with J gene TRBJ1-2, with 11 positions matching TRBD1. The TCR was taken from a man aged 45 to 65 in good health and CMV-seronegative. CDR3 region: CASSGQGALGYTF. The CDR3 DNA sequence: TGTGCCAGCAGCGGACAGGGGGCACTTGGCTACACCTTC.